In its sample, the clone carrying this TCR beta chain was seen many times. The antigen remains undetermined. This sample is drawn from a study of T cells in Graves' hyperthyroidism and ophthalmopathy. Study observations and caveats: Expanded thyroid clonotypes (above 0.001) were mostly also found in blood.

The CDR3 extends over 16 amino acids. Per germline, CDR1 DFQATT and CDR2 SNEGSKA (reference sequence). Trimming took 3 bases from V and 8 from J; bases not matched to a gene: 9. Diagnoses rested on clinical symptoms, serum thyroxine and TRAb, thyroid ultrasound and orbital computed tomography. The blood sample dates from first hyperthyroidism diagnosis, preceding any ophthalmopathy symptoms. TCR beta CDR3 regions were amplified from RNA transcripts. The HTBI primer set was used in a first-round RT-PCR of the TCR CDR3. TCRdb re-called the multiplex PCR reads through MiXCR, storing one row per CDR3 protein. The table records more than 300,000 distinct CDR3 sequences, 17% of them present only once.

The TCR sequence derives from a woman aged 30 to 39 with Graves' hyperthyroidism that later progressed to Graves' ophthalmopathy. Input material: blood. The genes are TRBV20-1 and TRBJ2-2; TRBD2 agrees at 13 bases. The CDR3 DNA reads as TGCAGTGCTAGGGCAACTAGCGGGGGGGTTCTGGGGGAGCTGTTTTTT. Translated, it gives CSARATSGGVLGELFF.